This TCR beta chain is from a study of blood T cell repertoires in COVID-19. Study context: Italy, Spain and the United States were the sources of the convalescent and acute COVID-19 samples.

Per the authors' pipeline: Reference gene primer amplification gave estimated nucleated cell counts. TCRdb's copy holds only in-frame clones and misses some; the assay was immunoSEQ multiplex PCR. V and J calls and clone size come straight from that table; D and trimming were deduced from the DNA. The data contain some 22,000 clones, 85% to 95% of them singletons. Material for sequencing was peripheral blood. The sequence derives from a woman between 45 and 65 years old with active COVID-19.

The CDR3 coding sequence is TGTGCCAGCAGTTCCCCGGACACCCCTGGCTATGGCTACACCTTC. Protein: CASSSPDTPGYGYTF. The chain has TRBV6-2 or TRBV6-3 and TRBJ1-2; D may be TRBD1 (5 bases). Germline-derived CDR1 and CDR2 are MNHEY and SVGEGT. Deletions cut 4 bases from V and 4 bases from J, with 16 bases between. This CDR3 is 15 amino acids long.